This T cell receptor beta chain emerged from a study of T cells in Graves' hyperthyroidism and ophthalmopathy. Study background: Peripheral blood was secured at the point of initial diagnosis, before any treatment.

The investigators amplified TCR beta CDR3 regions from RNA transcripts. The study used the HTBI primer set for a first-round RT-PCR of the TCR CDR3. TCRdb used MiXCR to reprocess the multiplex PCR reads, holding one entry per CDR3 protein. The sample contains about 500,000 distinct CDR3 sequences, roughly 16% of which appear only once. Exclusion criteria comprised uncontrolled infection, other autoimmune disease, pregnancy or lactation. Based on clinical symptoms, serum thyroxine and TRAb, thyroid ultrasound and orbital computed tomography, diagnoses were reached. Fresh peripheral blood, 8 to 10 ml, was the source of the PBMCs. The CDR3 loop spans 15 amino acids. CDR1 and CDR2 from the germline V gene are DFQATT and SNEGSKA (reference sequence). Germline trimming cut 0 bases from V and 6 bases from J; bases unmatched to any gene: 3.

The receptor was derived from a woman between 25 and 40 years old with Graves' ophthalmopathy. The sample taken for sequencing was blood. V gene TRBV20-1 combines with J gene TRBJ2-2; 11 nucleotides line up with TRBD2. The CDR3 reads CSARDSGRGPGELFF. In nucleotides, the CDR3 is TGCAGTGCTAGAGATAGCGGGAGGGGTCCCGGGGAGCTGTTTTTT.